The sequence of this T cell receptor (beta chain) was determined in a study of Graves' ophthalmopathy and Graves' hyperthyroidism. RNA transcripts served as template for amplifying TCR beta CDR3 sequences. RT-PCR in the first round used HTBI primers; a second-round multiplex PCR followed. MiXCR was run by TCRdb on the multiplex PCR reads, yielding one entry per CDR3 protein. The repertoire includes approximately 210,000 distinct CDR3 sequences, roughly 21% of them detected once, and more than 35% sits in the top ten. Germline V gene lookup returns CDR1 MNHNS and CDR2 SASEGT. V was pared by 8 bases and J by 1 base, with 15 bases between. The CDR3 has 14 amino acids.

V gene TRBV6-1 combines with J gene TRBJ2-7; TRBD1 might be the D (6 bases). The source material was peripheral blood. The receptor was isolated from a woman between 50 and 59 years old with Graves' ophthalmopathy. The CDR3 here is CASRLGHQSYEQYF. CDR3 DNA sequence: TGTGCCAGCCGGCTGGGACATCAATCCTACGAGCAGTACTTC.